The clone carrying this T cell receptor beta chain was observed a handful of times. As yet, its antigen is unknown. These data come from a study of siplizumab effects on memory and regulatory T cells. Whole-study findings and limits: Treatment with siplizumab left mappable alloreactive CD4+ clones averaging roughly 69% Treg-derived, compared with 25% to 30% in controls. Sequences below about 10^-5 frequency were poorly captured, limiting mapping of alloreactive clones. Proliferating CD4+ or CD8+ clones, roughly 80-97% of them, lacked an assignable naive or memory phenotype. The suppressive capacity of proliferating Tregs from siplizumab cultures remained unconfirmed.

TCRdb's copy holds only in-frame clones and misses some; the assay was immunoSEQ multiplex PCR. The sample records 110,000 or so clones, 93% being singletons. V lost 3 bases and J 9 bases, leaving 14 bases between the germline ends. There are 13 residues in the CDR3. Germline CDR1 LNHDA, CDR2 SQIVND (reference sequence). The specimen was non-Treg CD4+ T cells sorted from blood. This TCR derives from a human donor in good health. The chain joins TRBV19 to TRBJ1-1; unclear D gene. The CDR3, as DNA: TGTGCCAGTAGTATGAGAGATGTGTCGAAAGCTTTCTTT. Translated, it gives CASSMRDVSKAFF.